The clone carrying this TCR beta chain was seen repeatedly, ten times or more. As yet, its antigen is unknown. TCRdb fed the 5' RACE reads into MiXCR, producing one record per CDR3 protein. The sample includes some 500,000 distinct CDR3 sequences, approximately 9.6% of them seen just once. The data stem from a study of identical twins. Study-level findings and limits: Its conclusions, products of cross-sectional statistical analysis, did not come from following the same donors. Models underpredicted monozygotic twin sharing of out-of-frame TCR alpha. Invariant cells of the MAIT and iNKT types might have partly distorted the zero-insertion analyses.

The germline gives CDR1 SGHTA, CDR2 FQGTGA. The CDR3 length is 15 residues. After removal of 4 bases from V and 2 bases from J, the junction contained 1 base not matched to a gene. This sample also belongs to another study, concerning yellow fever vaccine responses in identical twins.

The sequenced material came from PBMCs. The chain links TRBV7-3 to TRBJ2-3, with 12 bases lining up with TRBD2. The clonotype originates from a woman aged 18-29 years in good health. The CDR3 loop is CASSSSGGATDTQYF. DNA for the CDR3: TGTGCCAGCAGCTCTAGCGGGGGGGCCACAGATACGCAGTATTTT.